This record looks at one TCR beta chain sequence and its context. Its antigen is undetermined. This entry belongs to a study of shared clonotypes between healthy human individuals. Broader study findings: Clonotypes not shared had lower generation probabilities than those common to all four donors.

The CDR3 has 14 amino acids. Germline CDR1 and CDR2: SGHAT and FQNNGV. The V and J ends lost 8 bases and 2 bases, in that order; junction bases with no gene match: 7. Method: immunoSEQ multiplex PCR; TCRdb's copy keeps in-frame clones and lacks some. The data contain a few million clones, around 95% of them singletons. The TCR comes from a man between 18 and 29 years old in good health. The J gene is TRBJ1-1, the V gene TRBV11-2; 8 positions agree with TRBD1. Sequences were obtained from naive CD4+ T cells sorted from blood. Subset of the sample: CD45RA+ positively selected. The CDR3 region has the DNA TGTGCCAGCCGAAACAGGGGGACTAACACTGAAGCTTTCTTT. It translates to CASRNRGTNTEAFF.